This TCR beta chain derives from a study of long-term antiretroviral therapy in people with HIV. Looked up from germline, CDR1 is KGHSH and CDR2 is LQKENI. This CDR3 region has 19 residues. Trimming at V came to 2 bases and at J to 2 bases, leaving 10 bases not matched to a gene. Run at survey level, the immunoSEQ assay was version v3.0. Only in-frame clones appear in the TCRdb table, and some are missing; sequencing was by immunoSEQ multiplex PCR. This sample yields about 36,000 clones, of which more than 80% are seen a single time; roughly 5.8% belongs to the top ten. This sequence joins TRBV18 and TRBJ2-2, with TRBD2 matching 11 bases. The material was unsorted PBMCs, obtained 3.4 years after starting antiretroviral therapy. The origin of this receptor is a man under 40 with HIV. The CDR3 region has the DNA TGTGCCAGCTCACCATGGAGGCTAGCGGGAGGAGGAAACACCGGGGAGCTGTTTTTT. This gives the protein CASSPWRLAGGGNTGELFF.